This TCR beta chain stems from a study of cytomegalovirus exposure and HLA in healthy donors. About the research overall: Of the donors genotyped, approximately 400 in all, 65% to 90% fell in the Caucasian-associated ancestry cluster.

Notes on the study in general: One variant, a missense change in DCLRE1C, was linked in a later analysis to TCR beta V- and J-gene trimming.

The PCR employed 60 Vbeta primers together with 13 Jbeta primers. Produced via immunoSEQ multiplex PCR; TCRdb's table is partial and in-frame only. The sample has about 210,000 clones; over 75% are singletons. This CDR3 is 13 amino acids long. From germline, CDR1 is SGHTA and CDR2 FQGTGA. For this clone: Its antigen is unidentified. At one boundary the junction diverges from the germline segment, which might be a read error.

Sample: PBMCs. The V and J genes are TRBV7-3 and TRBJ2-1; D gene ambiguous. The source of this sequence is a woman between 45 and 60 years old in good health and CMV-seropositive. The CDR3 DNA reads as TGTGCCAGCAGTTTAACCCCGACTGGTGAGCAGTTCTTC. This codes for CASSLTPTGEQFF.